These 31 T cell receptor beta chains were sequenced from one sample in a study of T cell responses to AZD1222 COVID-19 vaccine. Generated by immunoSEQ multiplex PCR, the TCRdb table keeps only in-frame clones and is missing some. The top ten clones hold approximately 5.9% of a sample with 130,000 or so clones, roughly 89% of them seen once. This specimen consisted of peripheral blood, obtained on day 0 of AZD1222 vaccination. The source is an adult in good health.

This clone has only one observation. The CDR3 here is CASSYYGQNDEQYF. The DNA of the CDR3 is TGTGCCAGCAGTTATTACGGACAGAATGACGAGCAGTACTTC. This rearrangement joins TRBV6-5 to TRBJ2-7; possibly TRBD1 for D (6 bases). Trimming stripped 3 bases from V and 5 bases from J, with 14 bases between. The CDR3 loop spans 14 amino acids. Germline CDR1 is MNHEY and CDR2 is SVGAGI.

The CDR3 coding sequence is TGTGCCAGTAGTATGGCGGGAGGGCCTACAGATACGCAGTATTTT. Its translation is CASSMAGGPTDTQYF. The V and J genes are TRBV19 and TRBJ2-3, with 9 bases fitting TRBD2. This CDR3 comprises 15 residues. Trimming took 3 bases from V and 3 from J; bases not matched to a gene: 4. Per germline, CDR1 LNHDA and CDR2 SQIVND (reference sequence). The full variable domain, completed using reference TRBV19 and TRBJ2-3, is DGGITQSPKYLFRKEGQNVTLSCEQNLNHDAMYWYRQDPGQGLRLIYYSQIVNDFQKGDIAEGYSVSREKKESFPLTVTSAQKNPTAFYLCASSMAGGPTDTQYFGPGTRLTVL.

The CDR3 region is CASRLGLDNEQFF. CDR3 nucleotides: TGTGCCAGCAGACTGGGACTAGACAATGAGCAGTTCTTC. The V call is TRBV6-1, the J call TRBJ2-1, with 8 bases lining up with TRBD2. The germline CDR1 and CDR2 sequences are MNHNS and SASEGT. V was clipped by 6 bases and J by 5 bases; unmatched bases: 3. The CDR3 spans 13 residues.

The V call is TRBV7-3, the J call TRBJ2-6; TRBD1 matches at 11 bases. Germline V CDR1 and CDR2: SGHTA, FQGTGA. This CDR3 contains 18 residues. The V segment lost 2 bases and the J segment 0 bases; nucleotides outside the gene matches: 3. CDR3 in amino acids: CASSLFGQGASGANVLTF. For the CDR3, the DNA is TGTGCCAGCAGCTTATTCGGACAGGGGGCCTCTGGGGCCAACGTCCTGACTTTC.

The chain uses TRBV7-3 and TRBJ1-2, with 12 bases identical to TRBD1. Per the germline V gene, CDR1 is SGHTA and CDR2 is FQGTGA. V shed 4 bases and J 8 bases; nucleotides not matched to a gene: 11. The CDR3 consists of 16 residues. As DNA, the CDR3 is TGTGCCAGCAGCTCAGACCCGGGACAGGGGGCGTCGGGCTACACCTTC. It translates to CASSSDPGQGASGYTF.

The chain combines TRBV10-3 with TRBJ2-1; D might be TRBD2 (5 bases). Germline CDR1 is ENHRY and CDR2 is SYGVKD. The CDR3 spans 15 residues. Trimming cost V 2 bases and J 3 bases, with 11 bases left between them. CDR3 sequence: CAISEGPAVYNEQFF. Here the CDR3 DNA reads TGTGCCATCAGTGAGGGACCAGCGGTCTACAATGAGCAGTTCTTC.

CDR3 amino acids: CASSLVQPTASSYEQYF. For the CDR3, the DNA is TGTGCCAGCAGCTTAGTTCAACCCACCGCCAGCTCCTACGAGCAGTACTTC. This chain connects TRBV7-6 to TRBJ2-7; D is unresolved. V was trimmed by 1 base and J by 0 bases, leaving 16 bases between them. The CDR3 loop spans 17 amino acids. Germline V gene lookup returns CDR1 SGHVS and CDR2 FNYEAQ. Filled out from reference TRBV7-6 and TRBJ2-7, the complete variable domain reads GAGVSQSPRYKVTKRGQDVALRCDPISGHVSLYWYRQALGQGPEFLTYFNYEAQQDKSGLPNDRFSAERPEGSISTLTIQRTEQRDSAMYRCASSLVQPTASSYEQYFGPGTRLTVT.

The chain links TRBV2 to TRBJ1-6, with D unresolved. Trimming left V 7 bases short and J 9 bases short, with 19 bases between. This CDR3 is 15 amino acids long. CDR1 and CDR2 from the germline V gene are SNHLY and FYNNEI. The CDR3 loop is CASTEGVLGPSPLHF. The CDR3 DNA sequence: TGTGCCAGCACCGAAGGAGTTTTGGGCCCTTCACCCCTCCACTTT.

This clone appeared a single time. CDR3 nucleotides: TGTGCCAGCACCATCAGGACAGGGTTGGCCAATGAGCAGTTCTTC. Amino acids: CASTIRTGLANEQFF. The V and J genes are TRBV5-5 and TRBJ2-1, with 8 bases aligning to TRBD1. Germline assignment: CDR1 SGHKS and CDR2 YYEKEE (reference sequence). With V trimmed by 6 bases and J by 6 bases, 11 bases remained unmatched. The CDR3 has 15 residues.

The chain joins TRBV3-1 (or the pseudogene TRBV3-2) to TRBJ2-5; D is unresolved. V shed 4 bases and J shed 5 bases, with 17 bases lying between them. CDR1 and CDR2 from the germline V gene are LGHDT and YNNKEL (reference sequence). The CDR3 length is 15 residues. CDR3 coding DNA: TGTGCCAGCAGCCTAAGTACCGTGGCCGCGGAGACCCAGTACTTC. It translates to CASSLSTVAAETQYF.

This chain uses TRBV3-1 (or the pseudogene TRBV3-2) with TRBJ2-2, with D uncertain. The germline V gene has CDR1 LGHDT and CDR2 YNNKEL (reference sequence). Trimming stripped 2 bases from V and 3 bases from J, with 4 bases between. The CDR3 totals 13 residues. The CDR3 here is CASSQSYTGELFF. CDR3 in DNA: TGTGCCAGCAGCCAATCGTACACCGGGGAGCTGTTTTTT.

J is TRBJ2-1 and V is TRBV6-5; D perhaps matches TRBD2 (6 bases). This CDR3 has 15 amino acids. Per the germline V gene, CDR1 is MNHEY and CDR2 is SVGAGI. V lost 2 bases and J 8 bases, leaving 16 bases between the germline ends. The CDR3, as DNA: TGTGCCAGCAGTTACGGAGGGCCAGTCTGGGATGAGCAGTTCTTC. Its translation is CASSYGGPVWDEQFF.

The V gene is TRBV3-1 (or the pseudogene TRBV3-2), the J gene TRBJ2-3, with 12 bases aligning to TRBD2. Germline CDR1 reads LGHDT; CDR2 reads YNNKEL (reference sequence). The CDR3 contains 15 residues. J gave up 8 bases and V 4 bases, and 7 bases lay outside the gene matches. The CDR3, as DNA: TGTGCCAGCAGCCCGGGACTAGCGGGTCTTTTTACGCAGTATTTT. This gives the protein CASSPGLAGLFTQYF.

This chain uses TRBV12-3 or TRBV12-4 with TRBJ1-1, with D possibly matching TRBD1 (5 bases). The CDR3 covers 13 residues. V gave up 3 bases and J gave up 2 bases, with 7 bases separating them. As DNA, the CDR3 is TGTGCCAGCAGTTTTAGGACAAACACTGAAGCTTTCTTT. Amino acid sequence: CASSFRTNTEAFF.

This clone came up once. This sequence joins TRBV5-1 and TRBJ2-6, with D tentatively TRBD2 (5 bases). The CDR3 extends over 18 amino acids. V was shortened by 4 bases and J by 0 bases, with 17 bases between the two germline ends. Per germline, CDR1 SGHRS and CDR2 YFSETQ. The CDR3 DNA is TGCGCCAGCAGCAACGGAGTAGCGTCCTTCTCTGGGGCCAACGTCCTGACTTTC. Encoded protein: CASSNGVASFSGANVLTF.

This clone has a single count. The chain uses TRBV10-2 and TRBJ2-2; D is possibly TRBD2 (5 bases). Germline values: CDR1 WSHSY, CDR2 SAAADI. V lost 3 bases to trimming and J lost 1 base, with 6 bases between them. CDR3 length: 14 residues. Here the CDR3 reads CASSEAENTGELFF. The CDR3 nucleotides are TGCGCCAGCAGTGAAGCGGAGAACACCGGGGAGCTGTTTTTT.

The chain recombines TRBV10-3 with TRBJ2-2, with 7 bases fitting TRBD2. This CDR3 is built from 15 residues. Unmatched junction bases numbered 3, after V lost 0 bases and J lost 5 bases. Per germline, CDR1 ENHRY and CDR2 SYGVKD. The CDR3 protein is CAISESGGGTGELFF. The DNA of the CDR3 is TGTGCCATCAGTGAGTCCGGGGGAGGGACCGGGGAGCTGTTTTTT.

V usage is TRBV19 and J usage is TRBJ1-6; 9 nucleotides line up with TRBD1. Unmatched junction bases numbered 7, after V lost 7 bases and J lost 6 bases. This CDR3 is built from 15 residues. From germline, CDR1 is LNHDA and CDR2 SQIVND (reference sequence). Here the CDR3 reads CASNTGGAANSPLHF. In DNA, the CDR3 is TGTGCCAGTAATACAGGGGGCGCTGCTAATTCACCCCTCCACTTT.

This chain uses TRBV27 with TRBJ2-7; D possibly corresponds to TRBD2 (6 bases). Germline V gives CDR1 MNHEY, CDR2 SMNVEV (reference sequence). This CDR3 is 15 amino acids long. V gave up 7 bases and J gave up 9 bases, with 25 bases separating them. The CDR3 sequence: CASIPLGTPVRGQYF. In DNA form, the CDR3 reads TGTGCCAGCATTCCCCTCGGGACTCCCGTCCGCGGGCAGTACTTC.

V is TRBV5-1 and J is TRBJ2-7; 9 nucleotides agree with TRBD1. Germline assignment: CDR1 SGHRS and CDR2 YFSETQ. The CDR3 length is 13 residues. The V gene end was trimmed by 7 bases and the J gene end by 4 bases; junction bases not matched to a gene: 6. The DNA for the CDR3 is TGCGCCAGCGGAGACAGGGGGTCTTACGAGCAGTACTTC. It specifies CASGDRGSYEQYF.

This rearrangement joins TRBV5-1 to TRBJ1-1; possibly TRBD1 for D (6 bases). This CDR3 contains 13 residues. Germline CDR1 is SGHRS and CDR2 is YFSETQ. Trimming pared 4 bases from V and 7 bases from J, leaving 14 bases between. The DNA of the CDR3 is TGCGCCAGCAGCCCGCCGGGGGGCGTTGAAGCTTTCTTT. Amino acids: CASSPPGGVEAFF.

This chain links TRBV19 with TRBJ2-5; no reliable D call. This CDR3 contains 14 residues. The V gene lost 5 bases and the J gene lost 5 bases, with 15 bases spanning the gap. CDR1 and CDR2 from the germline V gene are LNHDA and SQIVND (reference sequence). For the CDR3, the DNA is TGTGCCAGTAGTGCCGGCGGCCCTAGGGAGACCCAGTACTTC. This gives the protein CASSAGGPRETQYF.

The chain combines TRBV28 with TRBJ1-1, with D unresolved. This CDR3 spans 12 amino acids. Trimming pared 3 bases from V and 8 bases from J, leaving 10 bases between. CDR1 is MDHEN, CDR2 SYDVKM, per germline. The CDR3 nucleotides read TGTGCCAGCAGTTTGTTGGATGTCGAAGCTTTCTTT. This encodes CASSLLDVEAFF.

This clone was detected once. Other DNA sequences from this sample encode an identical CDR3 as well. V and J are TRBV3-1 (or the pseudogene TRBV3-2) and TRBJ1-5, with 10 bases lining up with TRBD1. Per germline, CDR1 LGHDT and CDR2 YNNKEL (reference sequence). V lost 0 bases and J lost 2; bases outside the gene matches: 1. The CDR3 is 16 residues long. The CDR3 nucleotides read TGTGCCAGCAGCCAAGAGACAGGGGGCGGCAATCAGCCCCAGCATTTT. This translates into CASSQETGGGNQPQHF.

The rearrangement links TRBV5-1 to TRBJ1-5; no clear D gene. V was clipped by 2 bases and J by 7 bases, with 4 bases between them. Per germline, CDR1 SGHRS and CDR2 YFSETQ. This CDR3 comprises 11 residues. The CDR3 nucleotides read TGCGCCAGCAGCTTCTGGCAGCCCCAGCATTTT. This sequence encodes CASSFWQPQHF.

This chain joins TRBV7-9 and TRBJ1-1; 8 bases are shared with TRBD1. Looked up from germline, CDR1 is SEHNR and CDR2 is FQNEAQ (reference sequence). The CDR3 is 16 residues long. V gave up 5 bases and J gave up 0 bases; unmatched junction bases: 8. CDR3 bases: TGTGCCAGCAGCCCGATTCGCAGGGGGCTGAACACTGAAGCTTTCTTT. Protein: CASSPIRRGLNTEAFF.

This clone was observed a single time. This rearrangement joins TRBV2 to TRBJ2-1; 10 bases are shared with TRBD2. V lost 1 base and J lost 8; bases outside the gene matches: 5. The CDR3 length is 15 residues. Germline assignment: CDR1 SNHLY and CDR2 FYNNEI. CDR3 nucleotide sequence: TGTGCCAGCAGTGAAGAAGCGGGAGGGGGCGATGAGCAGTTCTTC. It yields the protein CASSEEAGGGDEQFF.

J is TRBJ2-1 and V is TRBV12-3 or TRBV12-4, with no clear D. V lost 2 bases, J lost 6 bases, and 8 bases lay in between. The CDR3 is 13 amino acids. CDR3 sequence: CASSLLDTNEQFF. DNA of the CDR3: TGTGCCAGCAGTTTACTCGATACCAATGAGCAGTTCTTC.

This chain connects TRBV5-1 to TRBJ2-7, with D possibly being TRBD1 (6 bases). The CDR3 covers 17 residues. The V end was cut by 4 bases, the J end by 6 bases, with 26 bases between. Germline values: CDR1 SGHRS, CDR2 YFSETQ. CDR3 DNA sequence: TGCGCCAGCAGCCCCGGCCTACAGGGTAAAGGACACTTCGAGCAGTACTTC. Amino acid sequence: CASSPGLQGKGHFEQYF.

The chain has TRBV27 and TRBJ1-6, with 7 positions matching TRBD1. From germline, CDR1 is MNHEY and CDR2 SMNVEV (reference sequence). After removal of 2 bases from V and 5 bases from J, the junction contained 3 bases not matched to a gene. This CDR3 has 15 residues. The CDR3 loop is CASSLQGGHNSPLHF. CDR3 DNA: TGTGCCAGCAGTTTACAGGGGGGGCATAATTCACCCCTCCACTTT.

The J gene is TRBJ2-7, the V gene TRBV19; D remains unclear. Germline values: CDR1 LNHDA, CDR2 SQIVND (reference sequence). Trimming stripped 3 bases from V and 8 bases from J, with 8 bases between. The CDR3 runs to 11 residues. In DNA form, the CDR3 reads TGTGCCAGTAGTATCGGTGACCAGCAGTACTTC. As protein: CASSIGDQQYF.